This T cell receptor beta chain was identified during a study of blood T cell repertoires in COVID-19. At the level of the study: The analysed material was cDNA or gDNA that came from T cells, B-cell-depleted T cells, or PBMCs.

Germline values: CDR1 LNHNV, CDR2 YYDKDF (reference sequence). The CDR3 totals 15 residues. V lost 5 bases, J lost 4 bases, and 14 bases lay in between. TCRdb's copy holds only in-frame clones and misses some; the assay was immunoSEQ multiplex PCR. The repertoire holds 40,000 to 60,000 clones, with approximately 85% as singletons. What was sequenced was peripheral blood. The chain combines TRBV15 with TRBJ1-4; maybe TRBD1 (6 bases). The TCR sequence derives from a human donor in a cohort sampled during active COVID-19. This CDR3 reads CATSPERGINEKLFF. The CDR3 coding sequence is TGTGCCACCAGCCCGGAAAGGGGGATTAATGAAAAACTGTTTTTT.